The 27 T cell receptor beta chains in this list originate from one sample, sequenced in a study of blood T cell repertoires in COVID-19. Produced via immunoSEQ multiplex PCR; TCRdb's table is partial and in-frame only. Among fewer than 300,000 clones listed, roughly 86% were seen once. Sequences were obtained from peripheral blood. The source of these receptors is a woman between 45 and 65 years old with acute or convalescent COVID-19.

V gene TRBV7-3 combines with J gene TRBJ1-2, with 8 bases lining up with TRBD1. V lost 1 base, J lost 7 bases, and 5 bases stayed unmatched. Germline assignment: CDR1 SGHTA and CDR2 FQGTGA. The CDR3 loop spans 14 amino acids. The CDR3 DNA is TGTGCCAGCAGCTTAATGCCAGGGGGCTTTGGCTACACCTTC. Translation gives CASSLMPGGFGYTF. The complete variable domain, with remaining parts taken from reference TRBV7-3 and TRBJ1-2, reads GAGVSQTPSNKVTEKGKYVELRCDPISGHTALYWYRQSLGQGPEFLIYFQGTGAADDSGLPNDRFFAVRPEGSVSTLKIQRTERGDSAVYLCASSLMPGGFGYTFGSGTRLTVV.

The chain combines TRBV27 with TRBJ2-7; TRBD1 agrees at 11 bases. This CDR3 is 14 amino acids long. Germline trimming cut 8 bases from V and 3 bases from J; bases unmatched to any gene: 6. The germline gives CDR1 MNHEY, CDR2 SMNVEV (reference sequence). CDR3 protein: CASAGQGAIYEQYF. As DNA, the CDR3 is TGTGCCAGCGCTGGACAGGGGGCCATCTACGAGCAGTACTTC.

This chain connects TRBV2 to TRBJ2-1; TRBD2 matches at 15 bases. V lost 0 bases, J lost 0 bases, and 6 bases stayed unmatched. Germline V gives CDR1 SNHLY, CDR2 FYNNEI. The CDR3 has 20 residues. The CDR3 loop is CASSEAWTSGRVSSYNEQFF. Written as DNA, the CDR3 is TGTGCCAGCAGTGAAGCTTGGACTAGCGGGAGGGTTAGCTCCTACAATGAGCAGTTCTTC.

The gene calls are TRBV27 and TRBJ2-2; TRBD2 matches at 11 bases. The length of the CDR3 is 14 residues. V trimming: 2 bases; J trimming: 8 bases; junction bases outside the gene matches: 1. CDR1 and CDR2 from the germline V gene are MNHEY and SMNVEV (reference sequence). CDR3 sequence: CASSLGTSGGELFF. The DNA of the CDR3 is TGTGCCAGCAGTTTAGGGACTAGCGGAGGGGAGCTGTTTTTT.

The chain joins TRBV5-4 to TRBJ1-2, with D unresolved. The CDR3 extends over 14 amino acids. Germline V gene data show CDR1 as SGHNT and CDR2 as YYREEE (reference sequence). Trimming took 2 bases from V and 7 from J, leaving 15 bases between them. Written as DNA, the CDR3 is TGTGCCAGCAGCTTCGGGGTCGGGAGCGGTGGCTACACCTTC. Translated, it gives CASSFGVGSGGYTF.

This clone was seen a few times. The CDR3 loop reads CAISTTRDSSYNSPLHF. CDR3 in DNA: TGTGCCATCAGTACCACAAGAGACAGCTCCTATAATTCACCCCTCCACTTT. The chain carries TRBV10-3 and TRBJ1-6, with D maybe TRBD1 (5 bases). CDR3 size: 17 residues. Germline loops: CDR1 ENHRY, CDR2 SYGVKD. Trimming cost V 5 bases and J 0 bases, with 14 bases left between them.

The V call is TRBV7-8, the J call TRBJ2-7, with D perhaps TRBD2 (6 bases). Germline V gene sequence: CDR1 SGHVS, CDR2 FQNEAQ. Trimming cost V 0 bases and J 7 bases, with 7 bases left between them. This CDR3 comprises 12 residues. The CDR3 nucleotides are TGTGCCAGCAGCTTAGCGGAGGGGGAGCAGTACTTC. Protein: CASSLAEGEQYF.

The chain uses TRBV6-1 and TRBJ2-5; 13 bases line up with TRBD2. Germline assignment: CDR1 MNHNS and CDR2 SASEGT. The V gene end was trimmed by 6 bases and the J gene end by 2 bases; junction bases not matched to a gene: 15. CDR3 size: 19 residues. CDR3 bases: TGTGCCAGCAGAGAAAATCGTTGGGGACTAGCGGGATTGCAAGAGACCCAGTACTTC. Translating gives CASRENRWGLAGLQETQYF.

This clone was seen a handful of times. V gene TRBV6-4 combines with J gene TRBJ1-1, with TRBD1 identical over 8 bases. V was pared by 6 bases and J by 3 bases, with 6 bases of the junction left unmatched. This CDR3 comprises 14 residues. Germline V gene data show CDR1 as MRHNA and CDR2 as SNTAGT. The CDR3 loop is CASSPQGGDTEAFF. CDR3 bases: TGTGCCAGCAGCCCACAGGGGGGAGACACTGAAGCTTTCTTT.

This chain connects TRBV7-6 to TRBJ2-2, with D possibly TRBD1 on 6 matching bases. This CDR3 is built from 15 residues. The V end lost 5 bases, the J end lost 5 bases, and 15 bases lay between the germline ends. Germline V CDR1 and CDR2: SGHVS, FNYEAQ. The CDR3 is CASSPPGQGTGELFF. The CDR3 DNA is TGTGCCAGCAGCCCGCCGGGACAAGGTACCGGGGAGCTGTTTTTT.

The chain carries TRBV28 and TRBJ2-1; 11 nucleotides agree with TRBD2. CDR1 and CDR2 from the germline V gene are MDHEN and SYDVKM. V lost 7 bases to trimming and J lost 8 bases; unmatched junction nucleotides: 16. The CDR3 is 17 residues long. CDR3 loop: CASKKVGLAGGLYEQFF. The CDR3 bases are TGTGCCAGCAAAAAAGTTGGGTTAGCGGGAGGGTTATATGAGCAGTTCTTC.

This clone was observed a few times. The chain employs TRBV27 and TRBJ1-4; TRBD1 might be the D (6 bases). The CDR3 covers 19 residues. Trimming pared 5 bases from V and 0 bases from J, leaving 22 bases between. The V gene's germline CDR1 is MNHEY and CDR2 SMNVEV (reference sequence). CDR3 sequence: CASSPYSVGQFTTNEKLFF. Written as DNA, the CDR3 is TGTGCCAGCAGTCCCTACTCCGTAGGACAGTTTACAACTAATGAAAAACTGTTTTTT. Filled out from reference TRBV27 and TRBJ1-4, the complete variable domain reads EAQVTQNPRYLITVTGKKLTVTCSQNMNHEYMSWYRQDPGLGLRQIYYSMNVEVTDKGDVPEGYKVSRKEKRNFPLILESPSPNQTSLYFCASSPYSVGQFTTNEKLFFGSGTQLSVL.

The chain is built from TRBV28 and TRBJ1-1, with D hard to call. CDR1 and CDR2 from the germline V gene are MDHEN and SYDVKM. The ends were cut back, 6 bases at V and 1 base at J, with 12 bases in the middle. The CDR3 loop spans 14 amino acids. This CDR3 is CASSPMVRNTEAFF. The CDR3 DNA sequence: TGTGCCAGCAGCCCTATGGTGAGGAACACTGAAGCTTTCTTT.

This chain joins TRBV10-3 and TRBJ2-7, with D possibly TRBD1 on 6 matching bases. Germline V gene data show CDR1 as ENHRY and CDR2 as SYGVKD. This CDR3 has 14 residues. Between the trimmed V and J ends, which lost 3 bases and 2 bases, there was a span of 11 bases. CDR3 sequence reads: CAISEQGSAYEQYF. CDR3 in DNA: TGTGCCATCAGTGAACAGGGTTCAGCCTACGAGCAGTACTTC.

This clone appeared once. The chain joins TRBV6-5 to TRBJ1-5; 7 nucleotides match TRBD1. This CDR3 is built from 11 residues. The trim removed 6 bases at V and 8 bases at J, leaving 1 base unmatched. Per the germline V gene, CDR1 is MNHEY and CDR2 is SVGAGI. Here the CDR3 reads CASRGTEPQHF. The CDR3 DNA reads TGTGCCAGCAGGGGGACAGAGCCCCAGCATTTT.

This clone was detected once. V and J are TRBV5-8 and TRBJ1-4; D might be TRBD1 (5 bases). The germline CDR1 and CDR2 sequences are SGHTS and YDEGEE. This CDR3 comprises 15 residues. V was trimmed by 3 bases and J by 7 bases, leaving 16 bases between them. The CDR3 bases are TGTGCCAGCAGCTCGGAGGGGAATCTGGCTGAAAAACTGTTTTTT. This translates into CASSSEGNLAEKLFF.

The CDR3 region has the DNA TGTGCCAGCCACCAAAGGGCGGGGTCAGATACGCAGTATTTT. Its translation: CASHQRAGSDTQYF. The V gene is TRBV6-6, the J gene TRBJ2-3; TRBD2 is a possible D gene (6 bases). CDR3 length: 14 amino acids. Germline CDR1 is MNHNY and CDR2 is SVGAGI (reference sequence). Trimming left V 8 bases short and J 4 bases short, with 16 bases between.

The chain uses TRBV9 and TRBJ1-3; 9 bases agree with TRBD1. The CDR3 is 15 residues long. V was pared by 7 bases and J by 0 bases, with 5 bases of the junction left unmatched. CDR1 SGDLS and CDR2 YYNGEE come from the germline V gene. The CDR3 sequence: CASSPGQGSGNTIYF. The CDR3 region has the DNA TGTGCCAGCTCCCCGGGACAGGGCTCTGGAAACACCATATATTTT.

The chain is built from TRBV11-2 and TRBJ2-7, with 12 bases identical to TRBD2. The length of the CDR3 is 15 residues. J gave up 4 bases and V 5 bases, and 6 bases lay outside the gene matches. Germline loops: CDR1 SGHAT, CDR2 FQNNGV. The chain's CDR3 is CASSHRGLAGYEQYF. As DNA, the CDR3 is TGTGCCAGCAGCCACCGGGGACTAGCGGGTTACGAGCAGTACTTC.

This clone was counted at least ten times. Other DNA sequences from this sample encode an identical CDR3 as well. The genes are TRBV18 and TRBJ2-2; possible D gene TRBD1, 5 bases. Germline CDR1 is KGHSH and CDR2 is LQKENI. V lost 0 bases, J lost 5 bases, and 10 bases lay in between. There are 15 residues in the CDR3. The CDR3 is CASSPPSQGTGELFF. In DNA form, the CDR3 reads TGTGCCAGCTCACCACCGAGCCAGGGAACCGGGGAGCTGTTTTTT.

This sequence joins TRBV18 and TRBJ2-4; D is possibly TRBD1 (6 bases). V lost 2 bases and J 8 bases, leaving 10 bases between the germline ends. The CDR3 is made up of 13 amino acids. The V gene's germline CDR1 is KGHSH and CDR2 LQKENI. CDR3 sequence: CASSPTGRHIQYF. CDR3 bases: TGTGCCAGCTCACCAACAGGGCGGCACATTCAGTACTTC.

About this clone itself: Other DNA sequences within the sample encode an identical CDR3. The rearrangement links TRBV6-5 to TRBJ1-2; 8 bases align to TRBD1. Germline CDR1 is MNHEY and CDR2 is SVGAGI. V lost 3 bases and J lost 4; bases outside the gene matches: 4. This CDR3 spans 14 amino acids. CDR3 sequence (DNA): TGTGCCAGCAGTTATACAGGGGGAGGCTATGGCTACACCTTC. It encodes CASSYTGGGYGYTF.

For this clone: Different DNA sequences within this sample yield the same CDR3. The CDR3, as DNA: TGTGCCAGCAGTTTAGGGACAGCGAACACCGGGGAGCTGTTTTTT. It yields the protein CASSLGTANTGELFF. The chain has TRBV28 and TRBJ2-2; 7 positions match TRBD1. The junction had 0 bases not matched to a gene; V was cut back by 2 bases and J by 0 bases. This CDR3 has 15 amino acids. In germline, CDR1 is MDHEN, CDR2 SYDVKM.

This chain joins TRBV3-1 (or the pseudogene TRBV3-2) and TRBJ1-4, with D possibly being TRBD1 (6 bases). CDR1 LGHDT and CDR2 YNNKEL come from the germline V gene (reference sequence). V gave up 3 bases and J gave up 10 bases, with 12 bases separating them. The CDR3 is 13 residues long. The CDR3 loop is CASSHLMDRKLFF. CDR3 DNA: TGTGCCAGCAGCCACCTAATGGACAGAAAACTGTTTTTT.

The V call is TRBV12-3 or TRBV12-4, the J call TRBJ1-5; possible D gene TRBD1, 5 bases. The CDR3 totals 12 residues. Between the trimmed V and J ends, which lost 7 bases and 7 bases, there was a span of 11 bases. The CDR3 DNA reads as TGTGCCAGCATGGGGGGTGGGCAGCCCCAGCATTTT. It codes for CASMGGGQPQHF.

The CDR3 coding sequence is TGCGCCAGCAGCCAGGCAGGGGGCAATCAGCCCCAGCATTTT. It codes for CASSQAGGNQPQHF. V usage is TRBV4-3 and J usage is TRBJ1-5, with D maybe TRBD1 (6 bases). Germline assignment: CDR1 LGHNA and CDR2 YSLEER. Trimming took off 3 bases at V and 2 bases at J, with 8 bases between the two ends. The CDR3 spans 14 residues.

The V and J genes are TRBV15 and TRBJ1-4, with TRBD1 as a possible D gene (5 bases). CDR3 length equals 15 residues. The V gene lost 0 bases and the J gene lost 7 bases, with 12 bases spanning the gap. CDR1 is LNHNV and CDR2 is YYDKDF in the germline V gene (reference sequence). The CDR3 region is CATSREGRVSEKLFF. The CDR3 bases are TGTGCCACCAGCAGAGAGGGCAGGGTTTCTGAAAAACTGTTTTTT. The entire variable domain, with the rest obtained from reference TRBV15 and TRBJ1-4, is as follows: DAMVIQNPRYQVTQFGKPVTLSCSQTLNHNVMYWYQQKSSQAPKLLFHYYDKDFNNEADTPDNFQSRRPNTSFCFLDIRSPGLGDTAMYLCATSREGRVSEKLFFGSGTQLSVL.